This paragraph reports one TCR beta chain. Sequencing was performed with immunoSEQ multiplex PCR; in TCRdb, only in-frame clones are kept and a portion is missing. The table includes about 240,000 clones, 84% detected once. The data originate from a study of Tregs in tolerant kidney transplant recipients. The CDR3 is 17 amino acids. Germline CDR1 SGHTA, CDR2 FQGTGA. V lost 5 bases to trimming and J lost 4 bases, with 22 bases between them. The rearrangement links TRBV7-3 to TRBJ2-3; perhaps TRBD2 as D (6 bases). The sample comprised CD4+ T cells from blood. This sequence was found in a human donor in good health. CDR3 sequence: CASSLTPGLPRADTQYF. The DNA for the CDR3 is TGTGCCAGCAGCCTCACCCCGGGACTCCCGAGAGCAGATACGCAGTATTTT.